The rows below give T cell receptor beta chains drawn from one sample of a study of cytomegalovirus exposure and HLA in healthy donors. The method was immunoSEQ multiplex PCR; TCRdb's version includes in-frame clones alone and lacks a portion of them. The table has some 200,000 clones, 83% seen once. The material sequenced was PBMCs. These receptors all come from a man aged 45-65 years in good health and CMV-seronegative. Each CDR3 is given with its conserved first and last residue. Fields, in order: clone size, J gene, D gene, V gene, CDR3 length, CDR3 protein, CDR3 DNA. D genes are given only for firm matches. Clone size is shown for a subset of rows, as once, few, many or a class of expanded clone.

clone size: -
J gene: TRBJ1-2
D gene: -
V gene: TRBV6-1
CDR3 length: 14
CDR3 protein: CASSEAGGNYGYTF
CDR3 DNA: TGTGCCAGCAGTGAAGCCGGGGGGAACTATGGCTACACCTTC

clone size: -
J gene: TRBJ2-1
D gene: -
V gene: TRBV7-3
CDR3 length: 16
CDR3 protein: CASSISAGTAYNEQFF
CDR3 DNA: TGTGCCAGCAGCATTTCAGCGGGTACCGCCTACAATGAGCAGTTCTTC

clone size: -
J gene: TRBJ1-1
D gene: -
V gene: TRBV7-9
CDR3 length: 12
CDR3 protein: CSSSLGDTEAFF
CDR3 DNA: TGTTCCAGCAGCTTAGGCGACACTGAAGCTTTCTTT

clone size: -
J gene: TRBJ2-1
D gene: TRBD2
V gene: TRBV20-1
CDR3 length: 11
CDR3 protein: CSARHGDYLFF
CDR3 DNA: TGCAGTGCTAGGCACGGGGACTACTTATTCTTC

clone size: -
J gene: TRBJ2-3
D gene: -
V gene: TRBV9
CDR3 length: 14
CDR3 protein: CASSVQAATDTQYF
CDR3 DNA: TGTGCCAGCAGCGTACAAGCGGCCACAGATACGCAGTATTTT

clone size: -
J gene: TRBJ1-5
D gene: -
V gene: TRBV6-5
CDR3 length: 15
CDR3 protein: CASRETTLGNQPQHF
CDR3 DNA: TGTGCCAGCAGGGAGACCACACTCGGCAATCAGCCCCAGCATTTT

clone size: -
J gene: TRBJ2-7
D gene: TRBD2
V gene: TRBV10-3
CDR3 length: 15
CDR3 protein: CAISETSGSTYEQYF
CDR3 DNA: TGTGCCATCAGTGAGACTAGCGGGAGCACGTACGAGCAGTACTTC

clone size: few
J gene: TRBJ1-6
D gene: TRBD1
V gene: TRBV5-1
CDR3 length: 15
CDR3 protein: CASSAGTGSNSPLHF
CDR3 DNA: TGCGCCAGCAGTGCCGGGACAGGGAGCAATTCACCCCTCCACTTT

clone size: -
J gene: TRBJ2-1
D gene: -
V gene: TRBV5-1
CDR3 length: 17
CDR3 protein: CASSFTGGSATYNEQFF
CDR3 DNA: TGCGCCAGCAGCTTCACGGGGGGCTCCGCCACCTACAATGAGCAGTTCTTC

clone size: -
J gene: TRBJ2-1
D gene: TRBD1
V gene: TRBV4-2
CDR3 length: 16
CDR3 protein: CASSQGSTGYYNEQFF
CDR3 DNA: TGTGCCAGCAGCCAAGGTTCGACAGGGTATTACAATGAGCAGTTCTTC